Here is one T cell receptor beta chain with its context. The antigen is unknown. CDR3 length: 16 residues. Trimming stripped 0 bases from V and 2 bases from J, with 12 bases between. The germline gives CDR1 SGHRS, CDR2 YFSETQ. Cells were stimulated with CMV-infected fibroblast lysates at 10 ug/mL. Sorted nonresponding memory CD4+ T cells were CD40L-negative, CD69-negative, CD45RO-high. These HIV-1-infected adults initiated suppressive ART in chronic infection. This specimen belongs to a study of persistence of HIV-infected CD4 T cells. Turning to the study itself: Median time on suppressive ART was approximately eight years. Study-level points and caveats: TCRbeta richness was lower in CMV- and Gag-responding cells than in anti-CD3/anti-CD28-responding cells. Antigen-responding cells were enriched for degenerate expanded CDR3beta sequences.

The libraries were made with immunoSEQ version 4 in survey mode. The protocol was immunoSEQ multiplex PCR, while the TCRdb copy is restricted to in-frame clones and leaves out a portion. The sample shows 45,000 to 55,000 clones, over 70% of them seen only once. V and J are TRBV5-1 and TRBJ1-5; no clear D gene. The clonotype comes from an adult man with HIV who was CMV-seropositive. The sample was CD4+ T cells sorted from PBMCs after approximately 19-hour stimulation, taken from a patient who received antiretroviral therapy. CDR3: CASSLGLRGGNQPQHF. The CDR3 bases are TGCGCCAGCAGCTTGGGGCTGCGAGGTGGCAATCAGCCCCAGCATTTT.